This T cell receptor beta chain was obtained from a study of blood T cell repertoires in COVID-19. The table came from immunoSEQ multiplex PCR; TCRdb's copy has only in-frame clones and leaves some out. This sample yields around 320,000 clones, of which more than 70% are seen a single time; under 8% belongs to the top ten. CDR3 length equals 14 residues. Trimming took 0 bases from V and 2 from J, leaving 8 bases between them. Germline V gene lookup returns CDR1 MNHEY and CDR2 SVGAGI. The J gene is TRBJ2-7, the V gene TRBV6-5; possible D gene TRBD1, 5 bases. The sequenced sample was peripheral blood. This receptor was taken from a woman younger than 45 who had recovered from COVID-19. The chain's CDR3 is CASSYSEQAYEQYF. CDR3 nucleotide sequence: TGTGCCAGCAGTTACTCGGAACAGGCCTACGAGCAGTACTTC.